This T cell receptor (beta chain) comes out of a study of control samples from healthy donors and cancer patients. TCRdb's table, derived via immunoSEQ multiplex PCR, lists solely in-frame clones and lacks some. The table has 130,000 or so clones, 90% to 95% seen once. Sequencing used blood. The receptor was derived from a middle-aged man in good health.

This chain's CDR3 is CASSEDRGGETQYF. In DNA form, the CDR3 reads TGTGCCAGCAGCGAGGACAGGGGAGGAGAGACCCAGTACTTC. The V gene is TRBV5-4, the J gene TRBJ2-5; 9 nucleotides align to TRBD1. This CDR3 comprises 14 residues. With V trimmed by 4 bases and J by 4 bases, 5 bases remained unmatched. Germline V gives CDR1 SGHNT, CDR2 YYREEE (reference sequence).